This T cell receptor beta chain stems from a study of T cells in Graves' hyperthyroidism and ophthalmopathy. General observations from the study: Most thyroid clonotypes that were expanded above 0.001 also turned up in blood.

Trimming left V 6 bases short and J 1 base short, with 10 bases between. The CDR3 extends over 15 amino acids. Amplified TCR beta CDR3 regions derived from RNA transcripts. First-round RT-PCR with HTBI primers amplified the TCR CDR3 region. TCRdb passed the multiplex PCR reads through MiXCR, listing each CDR3 protein once. Of some 440,000 distinct CDR3 sequences listed, approximately 14% are singletons. This clonotype was seen repeatedly, ten times or more. Its antigen remains unknown. The chain has TRBV12-3 or TRBV12-4 and TRBJ1-6, with a weak D call TRBD1 (5 bases). This receptor was taken from a woman aged 18-35 years with Graves' hyperthyroidism. Sequenced material: blood. The CDR3 loop reads CASRSDISYNSPLHF. The DNA of the CDR3 is TGTGCCAGCAGATCGGACATATCCTATAATTCACCCCTCCACTTT.